These 13 T cell receptor beta chains came from one sample sequenced in a study of OX40 agonist ivuxolimab in advanced cancers. Measured with immunoSEQ multiplex PCR; TCRdb has only the in-frame clones, and not every one. This table has fewer than 65,000 clones, roughly 86% appearing once. The sequencing used CD4+ or CD8+ T cells sorted from blood, collected in a trial of the OX40 agonist ivuxolimab. These receptors all come from an adult with an advanced solid tumor such as melanoma, head and neck, liver or kidney cancer.

The chain uses TRBV28 and TRBJ2-2, with D uncertain. This CDR3 region has 15 residues. Germline V lookup: CDR1 MDHEN, CDR2 SYDVKM. Trimming removed 9 bases from V and 0 bases from J, with 14 bases in between. CDR3 nucleotides: TGTGCCAGGAGATGGCCACCCCCGAACACCGGGGAGCTGTTTTTT. Translated: CARRWPPPNTGELFF.

This clone turned up a few times. The CDR3 spells CASSFGDRKPQHF. The DNA of the CDR3 is TGTGCCAGCAGCTTTGGTGATCGAAAGCCCCAGCATTTT. The gene calls are TRBV7-6 and TRBJ1-5, with D unresolved. CDR3 size: 13 residues. The V gene's germline CDR1 is SGHVS and CDR2 FNYEAQ. With 3 bases removed from V and 8 bases from J, the gap between germline ends came to 11 bases.

The V call is TRBV19, the J call TRBJ2-1; no clear D gene. This CDR3 contains 13 residues. Trimming pared 7 bases from V and 2 bases from J, leaving 9 bases between. The germline CDR1 and CDR2 sequences are LNHDA and SQIVND (reference sequence). The chain's CDR3 is CASTDPPYNEQFF. CDR3 nucleotides: TGTGCCAGTACGGACCCGCCCTACAATGAGCAGTTCTTC.

The chain uses TRBV7-9 and TRBJ2-5, with D perhaps matching TRBD1 (5 bases). The germline V gene has CDR1 SEHNR and CDR2 FQNEAQ (reference sequence). The V end lost 3 bases, the J end lost 8 bases, and 22 bases lay between the germline ends. The length of the CDR3 is 16 residues. This CDR3 reads CASSFMLTWGSRTQYF. CDR3 in DNA: TGTGCCAGCAGCTTTATGTTGACGTGGGGCTCAAGAACCCAGTACTTC.

This chain connects TRBV7-9 to TRBJ1-2, with 9 bases matching TRBD1. Trimming took 3 bases from V and 8 from J; bases not matched to a gene: 10. The CDR3 consists of 15 residues. CDR1 is SEHNR and CDR2 is FQNEAQ in the germline V gene (reference sequence). CDR3 amino acids: CASSLGDRVIEGYTF. CDR3 DNA: TGTGCCAGCAGCTTGGGGGACAGGGTAATCGAAGGCTACACCTTC.

V and J are TRBV7-2 and TRBJ2-7; no definite D call. The V gene lost 1 base and the J gene lost 5 bases, with 3 bases spanning the gap. Germline-derived CDR1 and CDR2 are SGHTA and FQGNSA. The CDR3 loop spans 11 amino acids. The CDR3 spells CASSLGDEQYF. The CDR3 region has the DNA TGTGCCAGCAGCTTAGGTGACGAGCAGTACTTC.

In its sample, this clone was seen a few times. The rearrangement links TRBV21-1 to TRBJ2-7; TRBD2, the D gene given by the table, was not confirmed from the DNA. TRBV21-1 is noted as a pseudogene. This CDR3 region has 17 residues. The CDR3 region is CASSNRTSGRVGYEQYF. The CDR3 bases are TGTGCCAGCAGCAACCGGACTAGCGGGAGAGTAGGCTACGAGCAGTACTTC.

The chain couples TRBV7-9 to TRBJ1-3; D unclear. From germline, CDR1 is SEHNR and CDR2 FQNEAQ (reference sequence). Trimming took 2 bases from V and 0 from J, leaving 5 bases between them. This CDR3 region has 14 residues. The DNA for the CDR3 is TGTGCCAGCAGCTTATGGACCTCTGGAAACACCATATATTTT. Translated: CASSLWTSGNTIYF.

The chain is built from TRBV7-2 and TRBJ1-1; D remains unclear. Germline assignment: CDR1 SGHTA and CDR2 FQGNSA. The length of the CDR3 is 14 residues. V was clipped by 5 bases and J by 4 bases, with 14 bases between them. CDR3 bases: TGTGCCAGCAGCGAGACCTCCGATCGCACTGAAGCTTTCTTT. Translation gives CASSETSDRTEAFF. Looking up the rest from reference TRBV7-2 and TRBJ1-1 gives the full variable domain: GAGVSQSPSNKVTEKGKDVELRCDPISGHTALYWYRQSLGQGLEFLIYFQGNSAPDKSGLPSDRFSAERTGGSVSTLTIQRTQQEDSAVYLCASSETSDRTEAFFGQGTRLTVV.

This clone has just a few counts. Other DNA sequences in the sample encode the same CDR3. This chain joins TRBV5-1 and TRBJ1-1; TRBD1 is a possible D gene (5 bases). Looked up from germline, CDR1 is SGHRS and CDR2 is YFSETQ. The CDR3 has 14 residues. The V end was cut by 0 bases, the J end by 5 bases, with 11 bases between. The CDR3 DNA is TGCGCCAGCAGCTTGGCGTCTGGGGGAACTGAAGCTTTCTTT. As protein: CASSLASGGTEAFF.

The rearrangement joins TRBV7-8 to TRBJ1-5; 8 positions agree with TRBD1. Germline V gene sequence: CDR1 SGHVS, CDR2 FQNEAQ. The CDR3 is 15 residues long. The trim removed 3 bases at V and 7 bases at J, leaving 8 bases unmatched. CDR3 residues: CASSFYVDRGQPQHF. The CDR3 bases are TGTGCCAGCAGCTTCTATGTCGACAGGGGACAGCCCCAGCATTTT.

The CDR3 DNA follows: TGTGCCAGCACTTTCTTGAACGAGCAGTACTTC. This translates into CASTFLNEQYF. J is TRBJ2-7 and V is TRBV6-1; D not resolved. The germline V gene has CDR1 MNHNS and CDR2 SASEGT. V lost 7 bases, J lost 5 bases, and 9 bases lay in between. CDR3 length: 11 amino acids.

The chain joins TRBV11-2 to TRBJ2-7, with D maybe TRBD1 (6 bases). The CDR3 is 13 residues long. V was shortened by 5 bases and J by 2 bases, with 10 bases between the two germline ends. From germline, CDR1 is SGHAT and CDR2 FQNNGV. The CDR3 sequence is CASSTDRTYEQYF. The CDR3 coding sequence is TGTGCCAGCAGCACGGACAGAACCTACGAGCAGTACTTC.